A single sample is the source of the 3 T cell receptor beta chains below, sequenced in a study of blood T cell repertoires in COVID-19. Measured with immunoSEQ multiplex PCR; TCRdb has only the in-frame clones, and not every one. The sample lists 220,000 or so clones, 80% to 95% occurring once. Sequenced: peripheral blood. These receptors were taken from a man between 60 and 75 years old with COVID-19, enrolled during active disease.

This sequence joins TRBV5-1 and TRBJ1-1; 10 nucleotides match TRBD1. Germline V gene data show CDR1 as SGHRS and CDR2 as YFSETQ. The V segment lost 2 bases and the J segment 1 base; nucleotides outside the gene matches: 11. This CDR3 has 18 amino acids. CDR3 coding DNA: TGCGCCAGCAGCTTTTGGAGTGGGACAGGGGTTCCGAACACTGAAGCTTTCTTT. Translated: CASSFWSGTGVPNTEAFF.

The DNA for the CDR3 is TGTGCAAGTCGCTTAGCACGGCACAGGCGCTTCTACGAGCAGTACTTC. The encoded protein is CASRLARHRRFYEQYF. The chain has TRBV12-2 and TRBJ2-7; the table's D call TRBD1 went unverified against the DNA. TRBV12-2 corresponds to a pseudogene. The CDR3 contains 16 residues.

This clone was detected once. The CDR3, as DNA: TGTGCCAGCAGTGAAGTCTTCAGGGGCCTTTCTGGAAACACCATATATTTT. Translating it yields CASSEVFRGLSGNTIYF. V is TRBV2 and J is TRBJ1-3; D is possibly TRBD1 (6 bases). Looked up from germline, CDR1 is SNHLY and CDR2 is FYNNEI. V was pared by 1 base and J by 1 base, with 14 bases between. The CDR3 is 17 amino acids.